The clone carrying this TCR beta chain came up many times. Its target is not known. This entry is derived from a study of T-cell reconstitution after alpha-beta-depleted transplantation in children. Preparation of the TCRbeta library was carried out with unique molecular identifiers. In TCRdb, the PCR reads were re-called with MiXCR into one record per CDR3 protein. The top ten hold less than 15% of the sample, which has around 600,000 distinct CDR3 sequences, roughly 23% seen once. General study points: After transplant, high TCRbeta diversity at day 60 in some patients arose from surviving recipient T cells and thymic progenitors. In patients about two months after transplant, alpha-beta T cells reportedly arose from several hundred expanded graft clones.

CDR3 length equals 12 residues. Trimming left V 2 bases short and J 4 bases short, with 8 bases between. Germline V gene data show CDR1 as DFQATT and CDR2 as SNEGSKA (reference sequence). The J gene is TRBJ1-2, the V gene TRBV20-1; D is undetermined. The TCR originated in a boy in the first two years of life who had a stem cell transplant for acute myeloid leukemia, so the T cells may come from the graft donor. This material consisted of PBMCs, mostly from graft donor cells, taken 360 days after TCRalphabeta/CD19-depleted stem cell transplant. The CDR3, as DNA: TGCAGTGCTAGACTAGAAGCCTATGGCTACACCTTC. Translation: CSARLEAYGYTF.